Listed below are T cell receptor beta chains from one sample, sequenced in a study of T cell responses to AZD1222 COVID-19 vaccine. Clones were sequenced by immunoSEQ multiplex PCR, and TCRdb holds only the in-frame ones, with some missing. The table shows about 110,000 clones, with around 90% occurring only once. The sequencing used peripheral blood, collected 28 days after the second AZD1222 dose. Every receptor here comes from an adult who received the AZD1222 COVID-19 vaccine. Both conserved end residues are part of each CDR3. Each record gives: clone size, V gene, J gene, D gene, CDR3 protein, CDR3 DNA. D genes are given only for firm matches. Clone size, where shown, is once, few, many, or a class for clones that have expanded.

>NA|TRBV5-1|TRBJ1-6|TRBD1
CASSLEAGGSNSPLHF
TGCGCCAGCAGCTTGGAGGCAGGGGGCTCTAATTCACCCCTCCACTTT
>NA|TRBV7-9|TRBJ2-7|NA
CASSPGPGSYEQYF
TGTGCCAGCAGCCCTGGACCGGGGTCCTACGAGCAGTACTTC
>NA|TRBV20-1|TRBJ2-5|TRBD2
CSASISGGPEETQYF
TGCAGTGCTAGTATAAGCGGGGGGCCGGAAGAGACCCAGTACTTC
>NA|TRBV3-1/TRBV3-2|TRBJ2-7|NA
CASSPYGYEQYF
TGTGCCAGCAGCCCCTATGGTTACGAGCAGTACTTC
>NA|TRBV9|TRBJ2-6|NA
CASSVGRSVLTF
TGTGCCAGCAGCGTCGGCCGTTCAGTCCTGACTTTC
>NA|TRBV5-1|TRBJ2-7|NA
CASSLGGTYEQYF
TGCGCCAGCAGCTTGGGCGGAACCTACGAGCAGTACTTC
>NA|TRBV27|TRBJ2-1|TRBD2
CASRPGGPYNEQFF
TGTGCCAGCAGGCCGGGGGGTCCCTACAATGAGCAGTTCTTC
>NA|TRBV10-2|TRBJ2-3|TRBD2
CASSEPAGGTDTQYF
TGCGCCAGCAGTGAGCCAGCGGGGGGAACAGATACGCAGTATTTT
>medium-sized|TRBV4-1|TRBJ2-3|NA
CASSLENPGTDTQYF
TGCGCCAGCAGCCTCGAGAACCCCGGCACAGATACGCAGTATTTT
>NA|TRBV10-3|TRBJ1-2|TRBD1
CAISGDRGGNYGYTF
TGTGCCATCAGTGGTGACAGGGGGGGTAACTATGGCTACACCTTC
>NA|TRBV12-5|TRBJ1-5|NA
CASGLVTGFGPPQHF
TGTGCGAGTGGTTTGGTAACAGGGTTTGGTCCGCCCCAGCATTTT
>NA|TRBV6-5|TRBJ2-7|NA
CASSYSEGAGGEQYF
TGTGCCAGCAGTTACTCGGAGGGGGCGGGGGGAGAGCAGTACTTC
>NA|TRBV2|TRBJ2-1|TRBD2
CARGTSGGNEQFF
TGTGCCAGGGGGACTAGCGGGGGTAATGAGCAGTTCTTC
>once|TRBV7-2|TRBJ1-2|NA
CASSLGAYGYTF
TGTGCCAGCAGCTTAGGGGCATATGGCTACACCTTC
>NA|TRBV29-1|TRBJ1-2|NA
CSVEEQGSGYTF
TGCAGCGTTGAGGAGCAGGGAAGTGGCTACACCTTC
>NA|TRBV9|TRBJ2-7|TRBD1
CASSVVAGGTYEQYF
TGTGCCAGCAGCGTCGTGGCAGGGGGCACATACGAGCAGTACTTC
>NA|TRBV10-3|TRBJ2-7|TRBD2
CAISDLAGPSSYEQYF
TGTGCCATCAGTGACCTAGCGGGGCCCAGCTCCTACGAGCAGTACTTC
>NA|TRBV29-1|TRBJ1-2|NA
CNADSSYGYTF
TGCAACGCAGACAGTTCCTATGGCTACACCTTC
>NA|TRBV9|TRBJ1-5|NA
CASSGTHSNQPQHF
TGTGCCAGCAGCGGCACTCACAGCAATCAGCCCCAGCATTTT
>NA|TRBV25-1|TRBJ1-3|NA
CASSEFIGSNSGNTIYF
TGTGCCAGCAGTGAATTTATAGGTTCAAACTCTGGAAACACCATATATTTT
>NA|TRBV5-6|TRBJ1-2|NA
CASSLSRADYGYTF
TGTGCCAGCAGCTTGTCCCGGGCGGACTATGGCTACACCTTC
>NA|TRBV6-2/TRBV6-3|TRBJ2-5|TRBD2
CASSPRLAGGRYQETQYF
TGTGCCAGCAGTCCGCGACTAGCGGGGGGCAGGTACCAAGAGACCCAGTACTTC
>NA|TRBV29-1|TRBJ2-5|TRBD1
CSASGQGAPETQYF
TGCAGCGCATCGGGACAGGGAGCCCCAGAGACCCAGTACTTC
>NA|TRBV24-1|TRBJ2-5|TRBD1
CATSGGAGGRKETQYF
TGTGCCACCAGTGGGGGGGCAGGGGGCAGAAAAGAGACCCAGTACTTC
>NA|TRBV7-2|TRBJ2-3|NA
CASSLGPGDTQYF
TGTGCCAGCAGCTTGGGTCCCGGGGATACGCAGTATTTT
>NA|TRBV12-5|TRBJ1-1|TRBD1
CASGPGGAVTEAFF
TGTGCTAGTGGCCCAGGGGGTGCGGTCACTGAAGCTTTCTTT
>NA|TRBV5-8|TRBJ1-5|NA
CASRTDGVGPQHF
TGTGCCAGCAGAACCGACGGGGTCGGGCCCCAGCATTTT
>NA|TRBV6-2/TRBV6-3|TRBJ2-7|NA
CASSKTGSSYEQYF
TGTGCCAGCAGCAAAACAGGGAGCTCCTACGAGCAGTACTTC
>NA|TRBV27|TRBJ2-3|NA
CASTIGTYSTDTQYF
TGTGCCAGCACCATCGGGACTTACAGCACAGATACGCAGTATTTT
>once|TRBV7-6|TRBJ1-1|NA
CASSLVHLTILGPEAFF
TGTGCCAGCAGCTTAGTCCACCTAACTATCCTGGGACCTGAAGCTTTCTTT
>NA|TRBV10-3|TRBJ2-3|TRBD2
CATTSGGDSTDTQYF
TGTGCCACGACTAGCGGGGGGGATAGCACAGATACGCAGTATTTT
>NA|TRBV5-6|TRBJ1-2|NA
CASSYSTYGYTF
TGTGCCAGCAGTTACAGTACCTATGGCTACACCTTC
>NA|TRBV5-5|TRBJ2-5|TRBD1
CASSWDRTQETQYF
TGTGCCAGCAGCTGGGACAGGACACAAGAGACCCAGTACTTC
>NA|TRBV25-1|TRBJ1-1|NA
CASSEDRWRNTEAFF
TGTGCCAGCAGTGAGGACAGATGGCGGAACACTGAAGCTTTCTTT
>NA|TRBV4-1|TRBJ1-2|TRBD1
CASSLRTGEYGYTF
TGCGCCAGCAGTTTACGGACAGGGGAGTATGGCTACACCTTC
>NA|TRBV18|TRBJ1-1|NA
CASSPTRNTEAFF
TGTGCCAGCTCACCGACAAGGAACACTGAAGCTTTCTTT
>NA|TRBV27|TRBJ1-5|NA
CASSLQQGSNQPQHF
TGTGCCAGCAGTCTACAACAGGGTAGCAATCAGCCCCAGCATTTT
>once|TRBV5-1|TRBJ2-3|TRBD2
CASSLTTSGVDTQYF
TGCGCCAGCAGCTTGACCACTAGCGGTGTAGATACGCAGTATTTT
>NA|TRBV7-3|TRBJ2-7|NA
CASSSAGSYEQYF
TGTGCCAGCAGCTCGGCCGGGTCCTACGAGCAGTACTTC
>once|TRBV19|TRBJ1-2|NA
CASSNEGTSVGGYTF
TGTGCCAGTAGTAACGAGGGAACTTCTGTGGGTGGCTACACCTTC
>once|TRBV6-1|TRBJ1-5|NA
CASILGLNQPQHF
TGTGCCAGCATCCTGGGACTCAATCAGCCCCAGCATTTT
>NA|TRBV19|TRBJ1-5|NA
CASSTPGTSTPQHF
TGTGCCAGTAGTACCCCTGGCACGAGCACGCCCCAGCATTTT
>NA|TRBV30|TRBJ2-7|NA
CAWNPGGRFYEQYF
TGTGCCTGGAATCCAGGGGGGAGGTTCTACGAGCAGTACTTC
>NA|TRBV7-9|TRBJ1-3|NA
CASSPRRSSGNTIYF
TGTGCCAGCAGCCCCCGGCGTAGCTCTGGAAACACCATATATTTT
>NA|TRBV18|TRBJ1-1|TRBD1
CASSQVPGQGRAFF
TGTGCCAGCTCACAAGTCCCGGGACAGGGACGAGCTTTCTTT
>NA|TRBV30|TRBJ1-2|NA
CAWRLRGAGYGYTF
TGTGCCTGGAGGCTTAGGGGCGCGGGCTATGGCTACACCTTC
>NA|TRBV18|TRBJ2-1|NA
CASSPGQRLEQFF
TGTGCCAGCTCACCAGGACAGCGTTTGGAGCAGTTCTTC
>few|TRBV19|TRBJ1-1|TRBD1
CASRGQGWAQNTEAFF
TGTGCCAGTAGGGGACAGGGTTGGGCGCAGAACACTGAAGCTTTCTTT
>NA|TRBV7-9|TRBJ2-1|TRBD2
CASSPPRGSSGGANEQFF
TGTGCCAGCAGCCCACCTAGGGGGTCTAGCGGGGGGGCGAATGAGCAGTTCTTC
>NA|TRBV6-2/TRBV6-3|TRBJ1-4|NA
CASSFRTIMTEKLFF
TGTGCCAGCAGTTTCCGGACAATCATGACTGAAAAACTGTTTTTT
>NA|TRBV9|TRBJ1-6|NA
CASSVGGGARNSPLHF
TGTGCCAGCAGCGTAGGCGGAGGGGCGAGGAATTCACCCCTCCACTTT
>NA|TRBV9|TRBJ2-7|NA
CASGPRRGEGEQYF
TGTGCCAGCGGGCCTCGTAGGGGGGAGGGCGAGCAGTACTTC
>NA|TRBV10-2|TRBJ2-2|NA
CASRSNTGELFF
TGCGCCAGCCGCTCGAACACCGGGGAGCTGTTTTTT
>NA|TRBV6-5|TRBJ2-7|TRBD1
CASSPTGGRYEQYF
TGTGCCAGCAGTCCCACAGGGGGACGCTACGAGCAGTACTTC